A single sample gave rise to the 5 T cell receptor beta chains below, sequenced in a study of OX40 agonist ivuxolimab in advanced cancers. The method was immunoSEQ multiplex PCR; TCRdb's version includes in-frame clones alone and lacks a portion of them. This table holds around 26,000 clones, around 85% found once. The sample consisted of CD4+ or CD8+ T cells sorted from blood, taken in a trial of the OX40 agonist ivuxolimab. The receptor set was obtained from an adult with an advanced solid tumor such as melanoma, head and neck, liver or kidney cancer.

V gene TRBV7-9 combines with J gene TRBJ2-1, with 10 bases that match TRBD2. The CDR3 runs 17 residues. The junction had 7 bases not matched to a gene; V was cut back by 5 bases and J by 0 bases. The germline V gene has CDR1 SEHNR and CDR2 FQNEAQ (reference sequence). CDR3 DNA: TGTGCCAGCAGCACCCTACTAGCGGGAAGCTCCTACAATGAGCAGTTCTTC. This sequence encodes CASSTLLAGSSYNEQFF.

This rearrangement joins TRBV20-1 to TRBJ2-7; no clear D. Germline V gives CDR1 DFQATT, CDR2 SNEGSKA (reference sequence). CDR3 length: 10 residues. The germline V and J ends were trimmed by 6 bases and 3 bases, with 6 bases remaining between them. The CDR3 protein is CSAEFYEQYF. The CDR3 nucleotides read TGCAGTGCAGAGTTCTACGAGCAGTACTTC.

This chain connects TRBV4-1 to TRBJ2-5; 8 bases match TRBD1. V shed 3 bases and J 2 bases; nucleotides not matched to a gene: 5. The germline gives CDR1 MGHRA, CDR2 YSYEKL. The CDR3 has 15 amino acids. CDR3 DNA sequence: TGCGCCAGCAGCCACAGGACAGGGCCGCAAGAGACCCAGTACTTC. This sequence encodes CASSHRTGPQETQYF.

The rearrangement uses TRBV6-5 and TRBJ1-5; D gene unclear. Trimming pared 2 bases from V and 3 bases from J, leaving 14 bases between. The germline V gene encodes CDR1 MNHEY and CDR2 SVGAGI. This CDR3 region has 16 residues. This CDR3 is CASSYGPPGANQPQHF. The CDR3 DNA is TGTGCCAGCAGTTACGGGCCCCCGGGCGCCAATCAGCCCCAGCATTTT.

The chain recombines TRBV28 with TRBJ2-1; 8 positions agree with TRBD2. Per the germline V gene, CDR1 is MDHEN and CDR2 is SYDVKM. Trimming at V came to 10 bases and at J to 9 bases, leaving 11 bases not matched to a gene. The CDR3 is 13 amino acids. The CDR3 DNA reads TGTGCCACCTGGCCGGGAGGGACAATTGAGCAGTTCTTC. It is translated as CATWPGGTIEQFF.